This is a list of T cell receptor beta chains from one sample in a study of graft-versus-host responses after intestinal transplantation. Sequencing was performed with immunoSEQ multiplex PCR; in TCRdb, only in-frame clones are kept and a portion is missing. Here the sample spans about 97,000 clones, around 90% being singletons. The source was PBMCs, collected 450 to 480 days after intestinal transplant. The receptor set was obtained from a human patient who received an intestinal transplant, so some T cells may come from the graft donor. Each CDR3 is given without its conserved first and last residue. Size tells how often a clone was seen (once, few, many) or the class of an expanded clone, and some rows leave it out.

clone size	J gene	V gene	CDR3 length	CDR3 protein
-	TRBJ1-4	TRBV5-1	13	ASSLEGPENEKLF
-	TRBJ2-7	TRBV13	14	ASSLGTGQGRYEQY
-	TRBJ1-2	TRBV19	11	ASSRGGLYGYT
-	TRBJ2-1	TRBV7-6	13	ASSPRGGAYNEQF
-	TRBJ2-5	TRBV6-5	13	ASRETGVPQETQY
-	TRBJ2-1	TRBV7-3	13	ASSLSWDPYNEQF
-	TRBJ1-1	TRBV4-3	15	ASSQKNVQDLNTEAF
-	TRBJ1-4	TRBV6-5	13	ASSYGRVGREKLF
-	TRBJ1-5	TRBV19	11	ASNIEGLQPQH
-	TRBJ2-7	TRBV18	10	ASSPGQYEQY
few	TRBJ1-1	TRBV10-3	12	AISGLSRGTEAF
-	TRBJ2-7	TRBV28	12	ASSHGTGPYEQY
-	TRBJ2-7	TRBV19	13	ASRVFGDSTYEQY
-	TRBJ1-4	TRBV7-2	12	ASSPSWIREKLF
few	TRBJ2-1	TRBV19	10	ASSIGDNEQF
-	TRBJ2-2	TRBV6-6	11	ATGDSNTGELF
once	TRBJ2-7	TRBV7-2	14	ASSFSGGQFSYEQY
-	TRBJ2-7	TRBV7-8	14	ASSSSMGTRGYEQY
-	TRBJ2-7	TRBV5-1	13	ASSPRLGGPYEQY
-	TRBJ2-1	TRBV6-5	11	ASSYLEGDEQF
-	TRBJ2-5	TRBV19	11	ASSLGTGETQY
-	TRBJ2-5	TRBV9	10	ASSVGQETQY
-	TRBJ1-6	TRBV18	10	ASSADSPLLH
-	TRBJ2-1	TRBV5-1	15	ASSPWVWGGPNNEQF
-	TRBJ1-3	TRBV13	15	ASTDWDRGFSGNTIY
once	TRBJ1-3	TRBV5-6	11	ASSPTRGNTIY
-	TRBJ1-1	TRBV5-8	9	ASSLSTEAF